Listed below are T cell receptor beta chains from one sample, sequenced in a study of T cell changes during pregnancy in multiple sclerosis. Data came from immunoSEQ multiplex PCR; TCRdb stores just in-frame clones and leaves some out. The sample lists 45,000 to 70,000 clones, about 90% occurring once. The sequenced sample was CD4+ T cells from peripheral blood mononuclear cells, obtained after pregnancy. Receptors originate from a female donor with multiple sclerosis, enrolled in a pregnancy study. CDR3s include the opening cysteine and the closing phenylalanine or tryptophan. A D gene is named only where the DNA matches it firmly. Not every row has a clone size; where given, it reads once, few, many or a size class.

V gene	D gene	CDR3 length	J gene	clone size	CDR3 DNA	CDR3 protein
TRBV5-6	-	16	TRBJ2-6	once	TGTGCCAGCAGGTCCACAGGGAACTCTGGGGCCAACGTCCTGACTTTC	CASRSTGNSGANVLTF
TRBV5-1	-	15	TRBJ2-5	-	TGCGCCAGCAGCTTGGGCCGGGACATACAAGAGACCCAGTACTTC	CASSLGRDIQETQYF
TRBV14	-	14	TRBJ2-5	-	TGTGCCAGCAGCCAAGTTCAGGCCACAGAGACCCAGTACTTC	CASSQVQATETQYF
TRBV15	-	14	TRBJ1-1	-	TGTGCCACCAGCAGAGGGGGGCTGGCCACTGAAGCTTTCTTT	CATSRGGLATEAFF
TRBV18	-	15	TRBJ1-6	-	TGTGCCAGCTCACGGGGGCGAGGGGATGGTTCACCCCTCCACTTT	CASSRGRGDGSPLHF
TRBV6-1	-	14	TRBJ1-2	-	TGTGCCAGCAGTGAAGCTTTGGGAGACTATGGCTACACCTTC	CASSEALGDYGYTF
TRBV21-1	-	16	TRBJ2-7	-	TGTGCCAGCAGCAAAGTTCTTCACAGATCGCCCCACGAGCAGTACTTC	CASSKVLHRSPHEQYF
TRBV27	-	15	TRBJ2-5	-	TGTGCCAGCAGTTCCCGGCCTTGGAGCCAGGAGACCCAGTACTTC	CASSSRPWSQETQYF
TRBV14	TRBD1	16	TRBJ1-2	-	TGTGCCAGCAGCCAAGTCGGACCGGGACAGGGACGTGGCTACACCTTC	CASSQVGPGQGRGYTF
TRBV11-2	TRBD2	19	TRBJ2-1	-	TGTGCCAGCAGCCCCGAAGGGGTAGGGGCGGGGGGCTCCTACAATGAGCAGTTCTTC	CASSPEGVGAGGSYNEQFF
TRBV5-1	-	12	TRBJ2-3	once	TGCGCCAGCAGCCTCCTCACAGATACGCAGTATTTT	CASSLLTDTQYF
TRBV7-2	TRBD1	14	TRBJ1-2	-	TGTGCCAGCAGCTACGGGACAGGGGGTAGGGGCTACACCTTC	CASSYGTGGRGYTF
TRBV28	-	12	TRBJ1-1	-	TGTGCCAGCACTGCGGTGAACACTGAAGCTTTCTTT	CASTAVNTEAFF
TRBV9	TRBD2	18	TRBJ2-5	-	TGTGCCAGCAGCGGTCCGGGACTAGCGGGGGGGCAGGGAGAGACCCAGTACTTC	CASSGPGLAGGQGETQYF
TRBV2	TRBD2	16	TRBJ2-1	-	TGTGCCAGCAGATTGACTAGCGGGGACTCCTACAATGAGCAGTTCTTC	CASRLTSGDSYNEQFF
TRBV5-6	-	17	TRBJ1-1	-	TGTGCCAGCAGCTACGTCCGGGGAGGTGGCATGAACACTGAAGCTTTCTTT	CASSYVRGGGMNTEAFF
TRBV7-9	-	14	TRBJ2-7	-	TGTGCCAGCAGCTTAGACAGGGGGGGCAACGAGCAGTACTTC	CASSLDRGGNEQYF
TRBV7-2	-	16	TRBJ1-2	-	TGTGCCAGCAGCTTAGGGCCCCTCGCGCAGGGCCGGGGCTACACCTTC	CASSLGPLAQGRGYTF
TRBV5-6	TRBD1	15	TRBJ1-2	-	TGTGCCAGCAGCTTATCCGGGACAGGGGGCTGGGGCTACACCTTC	CASSLSGTGGWGYTF
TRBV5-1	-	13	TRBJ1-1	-	TGCGCCAGCTGGGGACTGAGTTACACTGAAGCTTTCTTT	CASWGLSYTEAFF
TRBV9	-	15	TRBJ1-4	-	TGTGCCAGCAGCGACACAGGCGCAACTAATGAAAAACTGTTTTTT	CASSDTGATNEKLFF
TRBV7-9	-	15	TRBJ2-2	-	TGTGCCAGCAGCCACCTAGCGCGTGACACCGGGGAGCTGTTTTTT	CASSHLARDTGELFF
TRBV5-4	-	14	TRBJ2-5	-	TGTGCCAGCAGCCCTCAGGGCCCCCAAGAGACCCAGTACTTC	CASSPQGPQETQYF
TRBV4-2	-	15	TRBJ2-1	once	TGTGCCAGCAGCCAAGTAGGGGGGGCATACAATGAGCAGTTCTTC	CASSQVGGAYNEQFF
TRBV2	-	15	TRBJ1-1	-	TGTGCCAGCAAGCTCCTTACGCAACCGAACACTGAAGCTTTCTTT	CASKLLTQPNTEAFF
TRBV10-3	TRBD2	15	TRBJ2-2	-	TGTGCCATCAGGCGGCTAGCGGGGAACACCGGGGAGCTGTTTTTT	CAIRRLAGNTGELFF
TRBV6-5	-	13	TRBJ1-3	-	TGTGCCAGCAATGAGAGACTCGGAAACACCATATATTTT	CASNERLGNTIYF
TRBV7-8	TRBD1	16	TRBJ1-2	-	TGTGCCAGCAGCTTATCGTCGGGACAGAGCAACTATGGCTACACCTTC	CASSLSSGQSNYGYTF
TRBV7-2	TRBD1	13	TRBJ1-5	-	TGTGCCAGCAGCTCACAGGGGGGCCAGCCCCAGCATTTT	CASSSQGGQPQHF
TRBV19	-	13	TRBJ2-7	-	TGTGCCAGTAGCGCGGACAGTCCCTACGAGCAGTACTTC	CASSADSPYEQYF
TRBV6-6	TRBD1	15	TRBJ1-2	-	TGTGCCAGCAGTGTCCAAGGACAGGGGGTGATTAGCTACACCTTC	CASSVQGQGVISYTF
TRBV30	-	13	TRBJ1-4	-	TGTGCCTGGAGTCCGGGTGGTAATGAAAAACTGTTTTTT	CAWSPGGNEKLFF
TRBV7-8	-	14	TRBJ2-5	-	TGTGCCAGCAGCTTAGGACAGGCCAAAGAGACCCAGTACTTC	CASSLGQAKETQYF
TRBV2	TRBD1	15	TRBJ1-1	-	TGTGCCAGCCGACCCCTGACAGGGAAGGACACTGAAGCTTTCTTT	CASRPLTGKDTEAFF